This T cell receptor beta chain is from a study of T cells in Graves' hyperthyroidism and ophthalmopathy. Overall study: Peripheral blood was acquired at first diagnosis, ahead of any therapy whatsoever.

This clonotype has only a few counts. Antigen: not known. A lack of ophthalmopathy progression within 18 months defined stable Graves' hyperthyroidism. Extraction of PBMCs used 7.5 to 10 ml of fresh peripheral blood. Study-wide results and limits: Stable hyperthyroidism was told apart from ophthalmopathy by a model built on 13 V-J features.

It was RNA transcripts that yielded the amplified TCR beta CDR3 regions. Carried out on the TCR CDR3, a first-round RT-PCR used the HTBI primer set. TCRdb analysed the multiplex PCR reads with MiXCR anew, one entry per CDR3 protein. The table shows around 690,000 distinct CDR3 sequences, with 17% occurring only once. Germline loops: CDR1 SEHNR, CDR2 FQNEAQ (reference sequence). This CDR3 has 14 amino acids. The V and J ends lost 5 bases and 0 bases respectively, with 9 bases between them. The source of this sequence is a man aged 50 to 59 with Graves' hyperthyroidism. This chain uses TRBV7-9 with TRBJ2-3; D is unclear. Sequenced sample: blood. CDR3: CASSPHSSTDTQYF. Here the CDR3 DNA reads TGTGCCAGCAGCCCCCATTCGAGCACAGATACGCAGTATTTT.